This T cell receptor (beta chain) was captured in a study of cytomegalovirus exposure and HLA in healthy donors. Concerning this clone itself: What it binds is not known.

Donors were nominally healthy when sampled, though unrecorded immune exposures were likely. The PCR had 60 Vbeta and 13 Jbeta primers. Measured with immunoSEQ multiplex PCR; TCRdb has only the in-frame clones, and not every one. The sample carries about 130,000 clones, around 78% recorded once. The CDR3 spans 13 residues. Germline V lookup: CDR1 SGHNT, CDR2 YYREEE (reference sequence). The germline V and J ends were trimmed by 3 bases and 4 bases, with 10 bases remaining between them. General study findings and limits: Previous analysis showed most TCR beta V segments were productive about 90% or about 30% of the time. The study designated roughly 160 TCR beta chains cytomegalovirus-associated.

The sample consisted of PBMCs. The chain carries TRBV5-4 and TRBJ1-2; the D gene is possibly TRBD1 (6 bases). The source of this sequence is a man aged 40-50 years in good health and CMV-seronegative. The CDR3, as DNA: TGTGCCAGCAGCTCGTGGACAGCCTATGGCTACACCTTC. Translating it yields CASSSWTAYGYTF. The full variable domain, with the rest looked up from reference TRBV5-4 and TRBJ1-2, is ETGVTQSPTHLIKTRGQQVTLRCSSQSGHNTVSWYQQALGQGPQFIFQYYREEENGRGNFPPRFSGLQFPNYSSELNVNALELDDSALYLCASSSWTAYGYTFGSGTRLTVV.